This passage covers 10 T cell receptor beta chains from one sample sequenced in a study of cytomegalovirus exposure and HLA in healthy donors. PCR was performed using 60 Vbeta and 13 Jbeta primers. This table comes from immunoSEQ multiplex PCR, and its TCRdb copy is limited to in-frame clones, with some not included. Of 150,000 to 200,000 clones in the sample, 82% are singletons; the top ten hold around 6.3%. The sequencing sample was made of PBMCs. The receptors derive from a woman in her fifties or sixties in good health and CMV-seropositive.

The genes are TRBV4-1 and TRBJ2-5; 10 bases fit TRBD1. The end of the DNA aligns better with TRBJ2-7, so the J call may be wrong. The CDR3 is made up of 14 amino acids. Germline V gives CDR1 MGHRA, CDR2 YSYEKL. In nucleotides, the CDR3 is TGCGCCAGCAGCCCCGGGGACAGGGGAAACGAGCAGTACTTC. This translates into CASSPGDRGNEQYF.

CDR3 region: CASTKQGTGELFF. CDR3 DNA sequence: TGTGCCAGCACCAAACAGGGGACCGGGGAGCTGTTTTTT. The V and J genes are TRBV7-8 and TRBJ2-2; 7 nucleotides align to TRBD1. CDR1 is SGHVS, CDR2 FQNEAQ, per germline. The CDR3 is 13 residues long. The trim removed 7 bases at V and 5 bases at J, leaving 4 bases unmatched.

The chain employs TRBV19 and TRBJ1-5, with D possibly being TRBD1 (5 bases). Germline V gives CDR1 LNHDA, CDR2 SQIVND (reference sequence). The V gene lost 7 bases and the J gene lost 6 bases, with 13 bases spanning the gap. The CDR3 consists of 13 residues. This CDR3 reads CASKAGVGQPQHF. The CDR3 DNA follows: TGTGCCAGTAAAGCGGGGGTTGGTCAGCCCCAGCATTTT.

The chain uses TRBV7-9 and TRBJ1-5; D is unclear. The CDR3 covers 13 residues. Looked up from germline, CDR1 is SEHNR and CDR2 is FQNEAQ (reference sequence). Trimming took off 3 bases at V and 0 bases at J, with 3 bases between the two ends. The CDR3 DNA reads TGTGCCAGCAGCTTGGCTAGCAATCAGCCCCAGCATTTT. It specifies CASSLASNQPQHF.

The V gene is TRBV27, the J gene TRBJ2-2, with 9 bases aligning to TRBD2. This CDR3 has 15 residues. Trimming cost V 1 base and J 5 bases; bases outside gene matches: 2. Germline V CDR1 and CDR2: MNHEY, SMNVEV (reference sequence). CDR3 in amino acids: CASSLLLAGTGELFF. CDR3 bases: TGTGCCAGCAGTTTATTGCTAGCGGGGACCGGGGAGCTGTTTTTT.

For the CDR3, the DNA is TGTGCCAGCAGCTTATCGCGGGTGGGACAGGACTATGGCTACACCTTC. The encoded protein is CASSLSRVGQDYGYTF. The chain carries TRBV7-8 and TRBJ1-2; 8 nucleotides line up with TRBD1. Per the germline V gene, CDR1 is SGHVS and CDR2 is FQNEAQ. The length of the CDR3 is 16 residues. Unmatched junction bases numbered 8, after V lost 2 bases and J lost 3 bases. Combining the CDR3 with reference TRBV7-8 and TRBJ1-2 gives the whole variable domain GAGVSQSPRYKVAKRGQDVALRCDPISGHVSLFWYQQALGQGPEFLTYFQNEAQLDKSGLPSDRFFAERPEGSVSTLKIQRTQQEDSAVYLCASSLSRVGQDYGYTFGSGTRLTVV.

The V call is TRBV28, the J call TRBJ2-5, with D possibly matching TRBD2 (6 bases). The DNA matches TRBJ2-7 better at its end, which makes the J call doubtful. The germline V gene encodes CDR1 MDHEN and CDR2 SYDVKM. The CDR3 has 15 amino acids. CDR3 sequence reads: CASSLRGRGSYEQYF. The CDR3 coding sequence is TGTGCCAGCAGTTTAAGGGGACGGGGGAGTTACGAGCAGTACTTC.

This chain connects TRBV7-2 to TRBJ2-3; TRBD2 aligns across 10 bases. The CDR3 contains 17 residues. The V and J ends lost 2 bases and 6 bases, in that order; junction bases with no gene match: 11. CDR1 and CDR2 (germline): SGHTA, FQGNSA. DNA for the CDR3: TGTGCCAGCAGCTTAAGCCCCCCAGCGGGGGGGAGGGATACGCAGTATTTT. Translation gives CASSLSPPAGGRDTQYF.

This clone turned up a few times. In DNA, the CDR3 is TGCAGCGGCACGGACAGGGCCTATGGCTACACCTTC. This translates into CSGTDRAYGYTF. The chain couples TRBV29-1 to TRBJ1-2; 8 positions match TRBD1. This CDR3 spans 12 amino acids. Germline V gene data show CDR1 as SQVTM and CDR2 as ANQGSEA. V gave up 7 bases and J gave up 4 bases; unmatched junction bases: 5. Full variable domain (remainder filled in from reference TRBV29-1 and TRBJ1-2): SAVISQKPSRDICQRGTSLTIQCQVDSQVTMMFWYRQQPGQSLTLIATANQGSEATYESGFVIDKFPISRPNLTFSTLTVSNMSPEDSSIYLCSGTDRAYGYTFGSGTRLTVV.

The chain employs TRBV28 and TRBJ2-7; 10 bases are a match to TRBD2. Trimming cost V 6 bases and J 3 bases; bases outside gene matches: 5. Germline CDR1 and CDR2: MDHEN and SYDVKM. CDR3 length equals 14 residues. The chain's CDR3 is CASRLAGGSYEQYF. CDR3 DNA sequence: TGTGCCAGCAGGTTAGCGGGAGGTAGCTACGAGCAGTACTTC.